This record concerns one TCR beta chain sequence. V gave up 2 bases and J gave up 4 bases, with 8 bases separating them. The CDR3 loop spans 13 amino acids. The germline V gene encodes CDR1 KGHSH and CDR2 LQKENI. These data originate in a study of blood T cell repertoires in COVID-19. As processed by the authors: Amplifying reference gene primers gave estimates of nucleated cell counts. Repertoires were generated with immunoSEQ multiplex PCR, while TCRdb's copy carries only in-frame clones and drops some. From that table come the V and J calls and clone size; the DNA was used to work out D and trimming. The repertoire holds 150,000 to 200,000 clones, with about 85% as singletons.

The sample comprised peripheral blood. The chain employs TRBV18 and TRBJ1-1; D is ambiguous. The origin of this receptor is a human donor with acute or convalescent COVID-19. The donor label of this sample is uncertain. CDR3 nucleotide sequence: TGTGCCAGCTCACCAACTAGCGGCACTGAAGCTTTCTTT. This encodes CASSPTSGTEAFF.